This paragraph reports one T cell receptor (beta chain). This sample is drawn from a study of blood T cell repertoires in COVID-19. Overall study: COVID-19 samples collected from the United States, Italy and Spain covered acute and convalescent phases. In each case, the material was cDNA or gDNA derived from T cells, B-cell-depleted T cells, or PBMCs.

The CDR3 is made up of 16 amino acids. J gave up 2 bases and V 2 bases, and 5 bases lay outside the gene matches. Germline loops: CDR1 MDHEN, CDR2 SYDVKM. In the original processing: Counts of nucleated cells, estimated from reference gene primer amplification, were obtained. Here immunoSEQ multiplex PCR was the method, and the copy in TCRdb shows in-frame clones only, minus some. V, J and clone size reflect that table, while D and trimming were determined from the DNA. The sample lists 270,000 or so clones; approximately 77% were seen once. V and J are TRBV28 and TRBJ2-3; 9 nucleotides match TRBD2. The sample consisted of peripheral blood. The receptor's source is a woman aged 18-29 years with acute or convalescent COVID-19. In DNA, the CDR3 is TGTGCCAGCAGTTTAGGGCTAGCGGGGACCACAGATACGCAGTATTTT. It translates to CASSLGLAGTTDTQYF.